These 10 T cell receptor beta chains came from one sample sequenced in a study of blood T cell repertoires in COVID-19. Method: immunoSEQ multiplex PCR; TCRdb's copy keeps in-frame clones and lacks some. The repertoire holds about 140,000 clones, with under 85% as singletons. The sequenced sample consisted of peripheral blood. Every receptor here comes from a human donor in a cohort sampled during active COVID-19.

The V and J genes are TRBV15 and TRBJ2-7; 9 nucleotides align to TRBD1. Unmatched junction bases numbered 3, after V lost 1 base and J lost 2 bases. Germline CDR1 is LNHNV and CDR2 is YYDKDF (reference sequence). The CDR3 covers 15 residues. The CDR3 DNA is TGTGCCACCAGCAGAGGGACAGGGGAAACCTACGAGCAGTACTTC. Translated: CATSRGTGETYEQYF.

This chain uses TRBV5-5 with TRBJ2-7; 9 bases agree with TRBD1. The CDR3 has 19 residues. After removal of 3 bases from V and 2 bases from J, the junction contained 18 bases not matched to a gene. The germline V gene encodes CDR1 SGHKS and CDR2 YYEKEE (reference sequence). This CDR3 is CASSSSGWRVDRGTYEQYF. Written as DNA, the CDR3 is TGTGCCAGCAGCTCCTCGGGATGGAGGGTGGACAGGGGAACCTACGAGCAGTACTTC.

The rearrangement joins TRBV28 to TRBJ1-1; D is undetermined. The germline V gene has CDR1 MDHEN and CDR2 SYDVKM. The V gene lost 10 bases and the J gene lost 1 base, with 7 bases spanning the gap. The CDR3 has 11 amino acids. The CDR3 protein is CATSTNTEAFF. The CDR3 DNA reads TGTGCCACAAGCACGAACACTGAAGCTTTCTTT.

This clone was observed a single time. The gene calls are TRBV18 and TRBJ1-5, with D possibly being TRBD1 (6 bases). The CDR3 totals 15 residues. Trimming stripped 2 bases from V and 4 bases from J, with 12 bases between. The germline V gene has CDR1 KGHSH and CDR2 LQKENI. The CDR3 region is CASSPTQGENQPQHF. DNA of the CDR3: TGTGCCAGCTCACCAACACAGGGTGAGAATCAGCCCCAGCATTTT.

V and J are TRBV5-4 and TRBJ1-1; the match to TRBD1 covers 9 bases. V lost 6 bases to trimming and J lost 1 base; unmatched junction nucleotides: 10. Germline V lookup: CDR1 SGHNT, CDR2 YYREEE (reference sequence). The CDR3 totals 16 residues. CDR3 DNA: TGTGCCAGCACTCAAGCTTGGGGACAGGGGAACACTGAAGCTTTCTTT. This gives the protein CASTQAWGQGNTEAFF. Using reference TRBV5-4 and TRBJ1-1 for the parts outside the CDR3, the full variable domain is ETGVTQSPTHLIKTRGQQVTLRCSSQSGHNTVSWYQQALGQGPQFIFQYYREEENGRGNFPPRFSGLQFPNYSSELNVNALELDDSALYLCASTQAWGQGNTEAFFGQGTRLTVV.

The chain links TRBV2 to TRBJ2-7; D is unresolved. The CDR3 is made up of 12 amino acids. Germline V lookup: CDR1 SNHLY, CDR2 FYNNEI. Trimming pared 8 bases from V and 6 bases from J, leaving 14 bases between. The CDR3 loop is CASSLLTREQYF. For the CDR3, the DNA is TGTGCCAGCTCCCTCCTGACTCGCGAGCAGTACTTC.

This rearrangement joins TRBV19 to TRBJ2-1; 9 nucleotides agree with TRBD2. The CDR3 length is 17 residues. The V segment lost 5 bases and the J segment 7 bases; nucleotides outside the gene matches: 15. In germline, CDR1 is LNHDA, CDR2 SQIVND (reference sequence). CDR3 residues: CASSSPSGRPPLNEQFF. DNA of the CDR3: TGTGCCAGTAGTTCCCCCAGCGGGAGGCCACCCTTAAATGAGCAGTTCTTC.

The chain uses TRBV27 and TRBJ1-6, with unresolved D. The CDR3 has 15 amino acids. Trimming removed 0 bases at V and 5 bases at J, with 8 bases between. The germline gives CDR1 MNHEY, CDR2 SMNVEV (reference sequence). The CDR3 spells CASSLSWQDNSPLHF. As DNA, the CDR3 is TGTGCCAGCAGTTTATCGTGGCAGGATAATTCACCCCTCCACTTT.

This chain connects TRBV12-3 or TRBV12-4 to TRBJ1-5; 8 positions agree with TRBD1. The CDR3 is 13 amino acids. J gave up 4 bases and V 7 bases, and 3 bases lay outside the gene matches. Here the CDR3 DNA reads TGTGCCAGCAACGACAGGGGTAATCAGCCCCAGCATTTT. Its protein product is CASNDRGNQPQHF.

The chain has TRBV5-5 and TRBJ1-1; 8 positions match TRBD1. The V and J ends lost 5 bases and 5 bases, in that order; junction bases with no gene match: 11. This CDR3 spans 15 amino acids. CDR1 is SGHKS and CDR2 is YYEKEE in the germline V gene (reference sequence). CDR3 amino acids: CASSHQSGGFTEAFF. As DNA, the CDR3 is TGTGCCAGCAGTCACCAATCAGGGGGCTTTACTGAAGCTTTCTTT.